What follows are 7 T cell receptor beta chains derived from one specimen sequenced in a study of sequential checkpoint blockade in melanoma (dated by TCRdb to between 2017 and 2020). The sample's treatment or condition, from its label and the paper: randomized to nivolumab then ipilimumab (arm A) or the reverse (arm B). Libraries came from the immunoSEQ multiplex PCR assay. Here the immuneACCESS table is served through TCRdb, limited to in-frame sequences with V and J called. Missing clones are a known gap in these copies; in checked studies unresolved V genes cover under half, and the rest lacks a known reason. The sample records some 3,300 clones, 55% to 70% of which are singletons. Of the sample, 60% to 75% falls within the top ten clones. The specimen comprised CD8+ T cells sorted from blood (inferred from file names), sampled from a patient given nivolumab and ipilimumab in sequence. These receptors originate from a human donor with melanoma.

The chain is built from TRBV4-1 and TRBJ1-1, with a possible D match to TRBD1 (5 bases). Germline CDR1 is MGHRA and CDR2 is YSYEKL. The CDR3 has 15 residues. Trimming took 1 base from V and 4 from J, leaving 13 bases between them. CDR3 DNA: TGCGCCAGCAGCCAAGTAGCGGGGCAGGGCACTGAAGCTTTCTTT. Protein product: CASSQVAGQGTEAFF.

This clone was observed a handful of times. This rearrangement joins TRBV2 to TRBJ1-2; 7 bases are a match to TRBD1. CDR1 SNHLY and CDR2 FYNNEI come from the germline V gene. With 5 bases clipped from V and 2 bases from J, the junction kept 14 bases outside the gene matches. This CDR3 contains 17 residues. For the CDR3, the DNA is TGTGCCAGCAGTTCGGACAGGAGGGGACCCTCGAACTATGGCTACACCTTC. Its translation: CASSSDRRGPSNYGYTF.

The chain uses TRBV6-6 and TRBJ1-1, with D maybe TRBD1 (5 bases). The V end lost 7 bases, the J end lost 1 base, and 13 bases lay between the germline ends. This CDR3 is 14 amino acids long. CDR1 and CDR2 (germline): MNHNY, SVGAGI (reference sequence). As DNA, the CDR3 is TGTGCCAGCACCCCGGGGGTCGGGAACACTGAAGCTTTCTTT. This sequence encodes CASTPGVGNTEAFF.

The V call is TRBV10-1, the J call TRBJ1-5, with unresolved D. CDR1 is WNHNN and CDR2 is SYGVQD in the germline V gene (reference sequence). This CDR3 has 15 amino acids. The V and J ends lost 7 bases and 0 bases respectively, with 13 bases between them. This CDR3 is CASTRSRCSNQPQHF. The CDR3 DNA sequence: TGCGCCAGCACCCGATCGAGATGTAGCAATCAGCCCCAGCATTTT.

This clone was seen more than once but under ten times. This chain joins TRBV6-4 and TRBJ2-1; 11 positions match TRBD1. This CDR3 has 14 residues. V was pared by 2 bases and J by 6 bases, with 0 bases of the junction left unmatched. CDR1 is MRHNA and CDR2 is SNTAGT in the germline V gene. Here the CDR3 reads CASSDGTGGNEQFF. The CDR3 coding sequence is TGTGCCAGCAGTGACGGGACAGGGGGCAATGAGCAGTTCTTC.

The chain carries TRBV12-5 and TRBJ1-1; D uncertain. Trimming left V 3 bases short and J 1 base short, with 6 bases between. This CDR3 is 13 amino acids long. CDR1 and CDR2 from the germline V gene are LGHNT and FRNRAP. The CDR3 loop reads CASGFEQNTEAFF. The DNA for the CDR3 is TGTGCTAGTGGTTTTGAACAGAACACTGAAGCTTTCTTT. The whole variable domain, remainder taken from reference TRBV12-5 and TRBJ1-1, is DARVTQTPRHKVTEMGQEVTMRCQPILGHNTVFWYRQTMMQGLELLAYFRNRAPLDDSGMPKDRFSAEMPDATLATLKIQPSEPRDSAVYFCASGFEQNTEAFFGQGTRLTVV.

The chain joins TRBV9 to TRBJ2-5, with TRBD2 identical over 10 bases. Unmatched junction bases numbered 6, after V lost 0 bases and J lost 1 base. The germline CDR1 and CDR2 sequences are SGDLS and YYNGEE. The CDR3 length is 17 residues. This chain's CDR3 is CASSVATSGWIQETQYF. In DNA form, the CDR3 reads TGTGCCAGCAGCGTAGCGACTAGCGGGTGGATCCAAGAGACCCAGTACTTC.